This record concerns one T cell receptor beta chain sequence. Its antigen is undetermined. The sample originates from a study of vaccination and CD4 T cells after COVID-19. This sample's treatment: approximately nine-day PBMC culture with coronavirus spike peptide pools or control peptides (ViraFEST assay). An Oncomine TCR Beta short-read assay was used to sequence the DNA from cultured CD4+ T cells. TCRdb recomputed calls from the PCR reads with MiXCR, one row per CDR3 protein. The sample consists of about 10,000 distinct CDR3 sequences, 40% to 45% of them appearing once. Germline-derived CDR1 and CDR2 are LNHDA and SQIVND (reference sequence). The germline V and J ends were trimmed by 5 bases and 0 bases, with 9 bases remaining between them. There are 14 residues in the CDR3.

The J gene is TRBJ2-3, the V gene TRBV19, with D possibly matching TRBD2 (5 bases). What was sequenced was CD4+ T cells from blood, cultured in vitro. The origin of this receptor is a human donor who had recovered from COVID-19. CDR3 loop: CASSERTSTDTQYF. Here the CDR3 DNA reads TGTGCCAGTAGTGAAAGGACTAGCACAGATACGCAGTATTTT.